These T cell receptor beta chains were read from a single sample in a study of HIV-infected children after antiretroviral therapy interruption. Each CDR3 protein gets one entry after TCRdb re-called the 3' RACE reads with MiXCR. The sample records approximately 16,000 distinct CDR3 sequences, under 4% being singletons. The specimen was CD45RO+ CD8+ T cells from PBMCs, pooled from several time points, collected from a donor given antiretroviral therapy, either interrupted or continuous. The origin of the receptors is a pool of human donors with HIV. Both conserved end residues are part of each CDR3. D genes are given only for firm matches. Rows give clone size only sometimes, using once, few, many, or a class for an expanded clone.

J,V,D,size,CDR3,DNA
TRBJ2-7,TRBV27,NA,many,CASSSGPPLEQYF,TGTGCCAGCAGTTCCGGGCCTCCGCTCGAGCAGTACTTC
TRBJ2-2,TRBV5-1,TRBD2,many,CASSLEGLGNLIGELFF,TGCGCCAGCAGCTTGGAGGGACTAGGGAATCTAATCGGGGAGCTGTTTTTT
TRBJ2-7,TRBV6-2/TRBV6-3,NA,many,CASSYPDYEQYF,TGTGCCAGCAGTTACCCCGACTACGAGCAGTACTTC
TRBJ2-7,TRBV5-8,TRBD2,many,CASPGGAGTIYEQYF,TGTGCCAGCCCGGGGGGGGCTGGAACGATCTACGAGCAGTACTTC
TRBJ2-7,TRBV29-1,NA,medium-sized,CSVDITGIRGTYEQYF,TGCAGTGTGGATATTACCGGGATCAGAGGCACCTACGAGCAGTACTTC
TRBJ2-6,TRBV5-1,TRBD1,many,CASREPLTYRGPGANVLTF,TGCGCCAGCAGGGAACCTTTGACATACAGGGGACCCGGGGCCAACGTCCTGACTTTC
TRBJ2-7,TRBV7-2,NA,few,CASSLEPGGVYEQYF,TGTGCCAGCAGCTTAGAACCAGGGGGGGTCTACGAGCAGTACTTC
TRBJ2-7,TRBV27,NA,many,CASSLSSGNEQYF,TGTGCCAGCAGTTTATCGTCGGGCAACGAGCAGTACTTC
TRBJ2-7,TRBV29-1,NA,many,CSADRGRGPLRSEGLPGEQYF,TGCAGCGCCGATCGGGGTAGGGGCCCCCTTCGGAGCGAAGGCCTTCCGGGTGAGCAGTACTTC
TRBJ1-1,TRBV6-1,NA,many,CASSELWTANTEAFF,TGTGCCAGCAGTGAACTTTGGACAGCCAACACTGAAGCTTTCTTT
TRBJ2-7,TRBV7-9,TRBD1,NA,CASSLGQGVSYEQYF,TGTGCCAGCAGCTTAGGGCAGGGGGTCTCCTACGAGCAGTACTTC
TRBJ1-1,TRBV11-2,NA,many,CASSLDTGGRNTEAFF,TGTGCCAGCAGCTTAGATACGGGGGGCCGGAACACTGAAGCTTTCTTT
TRBJ2-1,TRBV20-1,TRBD2,many,CSARGGAGEGYNEQFF,TGCAGTGCTAGAGGGGGAGCGGGGGAGGGGTACAATGAGCAGTTCTTC
TRBJ1-1,TRBV18,NA,many,CASSLTPQGRTEAFF,TGTGCCAGCTCCCTAACGCCGCAGGGGAGGACTGAAGCTTTCTTT
TRBJ1-1,TRBV29-1,NA,few,CSVTRNTEAFF,TGCAGCGTTACCAGGAACACTGAAGCTTTCTTT
TRBJ2-3,TRBV3-1,NA,many,CASSQVGEPSDTQYF,TGTGCCAGCAGCCAAGTGGGCGAACCTTCGGATACGCAGTATTTT
TRBJ1-2,TRBV7-1,NA,NA,CASSYFGGGYTF,TGTGCCAGCTCGTACTTTGGCGGTGGCTACACCTTC
TRBJ2-1,TRBV3-1,NA,many,CASSQEFPGALINEQFF,TGTGCCAGCAGCCAAGAGTTCCCAGGGGCCTTGATCAATGAGCAGTTCTTC
TRBJ2-6,TRBV30,NA,many,CAWTSGEESGANVLTF,TGTGCCTGGACATCAGGGGAAGAATCTGGGGCCAACGTCCTGACTTTC
TRBJ2-3,TRBV27,NA,many,CASSLSIKTDTQYF,TGTGCCAGCAGTTTATCAATCAAGACAGATACGCAGTATTTT
TRBJ1-5,TRBV28,NA,many,CASSRPGPRQPQHF,TGTGCCAGCAGTCGGCCGGGACCTCGGCAGCCCCAGCATTTT
TRBJ2-3,TRBV29-1,TRBD2,many,CSVASGLAGRTDTQYF,TGCAGCGTTGCGTCGGGACTAGCGGGGCGTACAGATACGCAGTATTTT